This T cell receptor beta chain originates from a study of cytomegalovirus exposure and HLA in healthy donors (dated by TCRdb to about 2017). About the full investigation: An earlier analysis of 587 of the donors reported 276 Gb of sequence data and 95 million to 120 million unique TCR beta sequences obtained from approximately 180 million T cells. About 320 gigabases of sequencing data and tens of millions of unique TCR sequences were included in an early release covering several hundred HLA-typed donors. Of the 350 to 400 genotyped donors, 81% fell in the genetic ancestry cluster associated with self-reported Caucasian donors. The study aimed to test whether signatures of past pathogen exposure could be identified by cataloging public T cell receptors. The T cell repertoires of around 730 subjects were profiled by immunosequencing and related to cytomegalovirus serostatus. A separate validation cohort of roughly 130 different subjects was used in addition to the approximately 640-subject first cohort. To predict cytomegalovirus infection status, the study combined high-throughput TCR immunosequencing, statistical association of individual TCRs with disease status, and machine learning. In a later analysis, previously published TCR beta repertoires from hundreds of donors were re-analyzed and high-resolution HLA genotyping was added so that TCR occurrence patterns could be studied. The later analysis used no new phenotypic data to find candidate immune exposures, relying instead on TCR beta sequences and their occurrence across donors. An earlier analysis of around 640 of the donors used high-throughput TCR beta sequencing to judge whether each TCR beta V gene segment behaved as functional or pseudogenic. Donor age, sex, ethnicity and CMV serostatus were compiled together with the repertoire data. A later genetic analysis used genome-wide SNP genotypes for about 65% of the 666 donors, treating that subset as a discovery cohort. All discovery cohort repertoires had been generated on a single sequencing platform. HLA typing covered class I and class II loci at four-digit resolution. The number of donors typed differed by locus, with 629-630 for A, B, C, DRB1 and DQB1, 522 for DQA1, under 610 for DPA1, and 472 for DPB1. Several DR-DQ haplotypes were handled as single units for association and clustering because linkage in the cohort was strong. Across 300 to 500 genotyped donors of the cohort, an average of about 250,000 unique TCR beta nucleotide sequences per donor were sequenced, and 15% to 20% of those sequences were non-productive. Broader findings and caveats from the paper: In an earlier analysis of fewer than 750 of the donors, most TCR beta V segments were observed in productive rearrangements about 90% or about 30% of the time, broadly matching IMGT annotations. According to a later analysis, TCR association rates differed among HLA loci, with DRB1 alleles showing the most associated TCRs and HLA-C alleles showing the fewest. HLA typing was unavailable for some donors at each locus, so association tests used only the typed subset. Assigning TCR associations to individual alleles was difficult when HLA alleles, especially DR and DQ, strongly co-occurred. A cluster of highly shared sequence variants was judged likely to be a technical artifact of the sequencing pipeline. A later analysis found that HLA-associated TCR beta chains were more clonally expanded and had lower generation probabilities than equally common non-associated chains. Three of the identified cytomegalovirus-associated TCR beta chains were confirmed in vitro to be specific for cytomegalovirus antigens. The classifier was reported to diagnose cytomegalovirus status with high specificity and sensitivity in both the original cohort and the validation cohort. A later analysis found that most CMV-associated TCR beta chains appeared HLA-restricted, with HLA associations seemingly driven largely by CMV exposure. Compared with the roughly 700-donor mean, donors in an Asian-associated ancestry cluster had fewer N-insertions in productive TCRs, according to a later genetic analysis. For the cohort, immune exposure information was limited to CMV serostatus. A further reported finding was that TCR beta sequences accurately predicted the HLA-A and HLA-B alleles for most subjects in the first cohort. The authors suggested that the approach could potentially be extended to other disease states and immunological phenotypes. In this cohort, only TCR beta chains were sequenced, and detectable features were limited by the absence of alpha or paired-chain data. Specific HLA alleles were associated with 15,000 to 20,000 TCR beta sequences at a false discovery rate of 0.05 in a later analysis. V-gene and J-gene trimming of TCR beta chains was associated with a missense DCLRE1C variant in a later genetic analysis, and the association was replicated in an independent cohort. A later analysis reported that several top co-occurrence clusters appeared linked to parvovirus B19, influenza, CMV and Epstein-Barr virus. Most TCR sequences were seen in very few donors, while some public TCRs were found in many individuals. The earlier analysis of 587 of the donors excluded some 15 rarely observed V segments, including chromosome 9 orphons, because counts were too low. The study listed 164 TCR beta chains as associated with cytomegalovirus. Some IMGT-functional V segments, including TRBV6-2 and TRBV6-3, could not be told apart with the 87-base-pair reads, so those segments were excluded. Roughly uniform sequencing depth across donors was assumed in presence/absence analyses, although this assumption may not hold. Linkage disequilibrium might explain the correlated functional status among segregating V segments, but an unknown experimental factor could not be excluded.

The cohort consisted of some 730 healthy bone marrow donors. At the time of sampling, all cohort members were nominally healthy, though unrecorded immune exposures were likely present. The donor was CMV seronegative and belonged to the group of around 350 seronegative cohort members. A peripheral blood sample was provided by each donor, and peripheral blood mononuclear cells were used for TCR beta sequencing. Genomic DNA was extracted from the blood cell samples with the Qiagen DNeasy Blood Extraction Kit. Library preparation employed the immunoSEQ multiplex PCR assay. The multiplex PCR relied on a mix of 60 forward primers for TCR Vbeta segments and 13 reverse primers for TCR Jbeta segments. Amplification of the CDR3 region of rearranged TCR beta genes was performed with a multiplex PCR assay on genomic DNA. The Illumina HiSeq System was used to sequence the amplified TCR beta libraries as 87-base-pair reads. The authors processed their data as follows. Across the 640 or so repertoires, a later analysis counted some 80 million unique TCR beta chains, 9.5 million to 13 million of which were shared by at least two donors. Raw reads were error-corrected and collapsed into unique sequences by a nearest-neighbor algorithm in which closely related sequences were merged to remove PCR and sequencing errors. CDR3 sequences were aligned to IMGT reference sequences to assign V, D and J gene segments. For a sequence to be retained, a match of at least six nucleotides to both a V gene segment and a J gene segment was required. Rearrangements were called productive when the CDR3 lacked stop codons and stayed in frame with V and J; all others were non-productive. CDR3 was defined by IMGT convention, running from the second conserved V-encoded cysteine to the conserved J-encoded phenylalanine. In an earlier analysis of roughly 610 of the donors, sequences lacking an unambiguous match to a single V gene segment were excluded. In an earlier analysis of around 600 of the donors, V segments were called functional above 56.7% productive rearrangements and were called segregating when the between-donor standard deviation exceeded 5%. To diagnose cytomegalovirus status from the catalog of TCR beta chain sequences, a statistical classification framework was built. V and J gene assignment, in a later analysis, came from comparing TCR nucleotide sequences with IMGT/GENE-DB human TR gene sequences. Using the TCRdist pipeline, a later analysis assigned CDR3 sequences along with most-parsimonious VDJ recombination scenarios. In a later analysis, each TCR beta chain was defined by its CDR3 amino acid sequence together with its V-gene family, and reads lacking a unique V-gene family were excluded. In a later analysis, some 600 highly shared, low-generation-probability nucleotide sequences were removed to address suspected cross-contamination and a sequencing artifact. A later analysis calculated a clonal expansion index for each public chain from normalized within-repertoire ranks of inferred template counts. In a later analysis, generation probabilities were computed with a VDJ recombination model fitted to out-of-frame rearrangements, and the resulting probabilities were checked against IGoR. A later analysis scored TCR-TCR, TCR-HLA and TCR-CMV co-occurrence with hypergeometric tests, applying a repertoire-size bias correction to TCR pairs. False discovery rates were estimated in a later analysis by permuting HLA or CMV assignments 20 times. In a later analysis, co-occurring TCRs were grouped using DBSCAN, and TCRdist sequence similarity was added for clustering within HLA-allele-positive subsets. Repertoires with fewer than 30,000 or more than 120,000 public chains were left out of co-occurrence clustering, as were a handful of repertoires with anomalous nucleotide sharing. What TCRdb holds here is the immuneACCESS table cut down to in-frame rearrangements. Part of the clones is not present; checked against another copy, under half of the missing clones reflect an unresolved V gene, and the others are unexplained. The DNA was the basis for D and trimming; V, J and clone size are from that table. Within this sample are roughly 200,000 clones, with around 77% of them counted one time only. Jointly, the top ten make up around 2.5% of the sample.

This clone was seen more than once but under ten times. The clone's antigen remains unknown. Base qualities are not provided; no much larger clone lies one nucleotide away. The germline V gene specifies SQVTM as CDR1 and ANQGSEA as CDR2. Reading from cysteine to phenylalanine, the CDR3 counts 14 amino acids. CDR3 DNA is the only sequence kept; it has 42 bases, read in frame from the first base. V lost 7 bases and J lost 4 bases; the stretch between them is 16 bases long. The chain links TRBV29-1 with TRBJ2-2; tentative D gene TRBD2, with 5 bases matching. Specimen: PBMCs. The TCR was taken from a man in his fifties or sixties in good health and CMV-seronegative. The DNA is as follows: TGCAGCGGCCTACTAGTTTTGGGCACCGGGGAGCTGTTTTTT. Its product reads: CSGLLVLGTGELFF.